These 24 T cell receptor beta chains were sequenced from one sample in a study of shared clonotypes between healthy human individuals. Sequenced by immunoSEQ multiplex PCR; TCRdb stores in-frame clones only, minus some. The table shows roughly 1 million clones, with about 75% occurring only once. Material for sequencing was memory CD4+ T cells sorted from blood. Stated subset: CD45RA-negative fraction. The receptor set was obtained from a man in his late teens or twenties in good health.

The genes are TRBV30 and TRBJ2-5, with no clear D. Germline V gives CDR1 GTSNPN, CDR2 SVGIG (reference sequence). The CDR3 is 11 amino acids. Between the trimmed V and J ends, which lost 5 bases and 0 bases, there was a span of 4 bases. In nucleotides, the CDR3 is TGTGCCTGGGGGGACCAAGAGACCCAGTACTTC. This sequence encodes CAWGDQETQYF.

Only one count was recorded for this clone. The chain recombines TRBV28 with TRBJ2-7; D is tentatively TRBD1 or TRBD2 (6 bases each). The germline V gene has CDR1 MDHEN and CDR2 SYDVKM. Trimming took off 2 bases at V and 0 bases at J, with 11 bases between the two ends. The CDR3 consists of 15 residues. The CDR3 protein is CASSLNGGSSYEQYF. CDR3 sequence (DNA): TGTGCCAGCAGTTTAAACGGGGGCAGCTCCTACGAGCAGTACTTC.

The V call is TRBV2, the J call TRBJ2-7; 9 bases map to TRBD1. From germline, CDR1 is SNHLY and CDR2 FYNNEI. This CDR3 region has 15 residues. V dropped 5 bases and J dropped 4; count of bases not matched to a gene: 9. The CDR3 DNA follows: TGTGCCAGCAGTATGGGACAGGGAGGTATTTACGAGCAGTACTTC. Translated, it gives CASSMGQGGIYEQYF.

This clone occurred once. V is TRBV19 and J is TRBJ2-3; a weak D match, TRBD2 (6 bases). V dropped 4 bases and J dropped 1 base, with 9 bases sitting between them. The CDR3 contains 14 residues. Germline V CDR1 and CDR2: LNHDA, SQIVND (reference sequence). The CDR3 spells CASSKRVGTDTQYF. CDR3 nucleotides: TGTGCCAGTAGTAAGCGGGTGGGCACAGATACGCAGTATTTT. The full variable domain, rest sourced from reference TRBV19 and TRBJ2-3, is DGGITQSPKYLFRKEGQNVTLSCEQNLNHDAMYWYRQDPGQGLRLIYYSQIVNDFQKGDIAEGYSVSREKKESFPLTVTSAQKNPTAFYLCASSKRVGTDTQYFGPGTRLTVL.

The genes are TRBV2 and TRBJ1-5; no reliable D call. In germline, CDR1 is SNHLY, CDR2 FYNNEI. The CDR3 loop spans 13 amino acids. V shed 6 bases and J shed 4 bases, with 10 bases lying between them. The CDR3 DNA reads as TGTGCCAGCAGAGAATGGCCTAATCAGCCCCAGCATTTT. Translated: CASREWPNQPQHF.

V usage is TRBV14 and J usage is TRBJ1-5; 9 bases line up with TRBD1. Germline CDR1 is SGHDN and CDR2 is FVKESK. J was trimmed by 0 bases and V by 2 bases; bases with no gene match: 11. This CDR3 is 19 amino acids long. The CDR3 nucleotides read TGTGCCAGCAGCCAAAGAGACTCCGGGACAGGGTCTAGCAATCAGCCCCAGCATTTT. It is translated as CASSQRDSGTGSSNQPQHF.

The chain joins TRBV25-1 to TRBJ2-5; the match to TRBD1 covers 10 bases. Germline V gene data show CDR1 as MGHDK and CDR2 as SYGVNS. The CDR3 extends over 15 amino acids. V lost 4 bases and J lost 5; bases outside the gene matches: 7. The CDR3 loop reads CASSGDRGNGETQYF. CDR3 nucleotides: TGTGCCAGCAGTGGGGACAGGGGTAACGGGGAGACCCAGTACTTC.

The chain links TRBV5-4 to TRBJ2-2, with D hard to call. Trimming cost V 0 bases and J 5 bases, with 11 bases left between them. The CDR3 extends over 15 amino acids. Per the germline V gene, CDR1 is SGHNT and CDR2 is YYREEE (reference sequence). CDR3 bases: TGTGCCAGCAGCTTGGAAAGTCTAGGGACCGGGGAGCTGTTTTTT. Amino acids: CASSLESLGTGELFF.

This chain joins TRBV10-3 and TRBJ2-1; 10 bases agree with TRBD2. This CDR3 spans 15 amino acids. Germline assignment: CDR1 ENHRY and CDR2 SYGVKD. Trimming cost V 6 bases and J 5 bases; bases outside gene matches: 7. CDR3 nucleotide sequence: TGTGCCATCAGCCCCGGGACTAGCGTGGACAATGAGCAGTTCTTC. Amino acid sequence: CAISPGTSVDNEQFF.

CDR3 loop: CASSDRLFDNSPLHF. The CDR3 region has the DNA TGTGCCAGCAGTGACCGGTTATTCGATAATTCACCCCTCCACTTT. The chain couples TRBV2 to TRBJ1-6; no clear D. Trimming removed 3 bases from V and 5 bases from J, with 11 bases in between. Germline CDR1 and CDR2: SNHLY and FYNNEI. The length of the CDR3 is 15 residues. The full variable domain, with the rest looked up from reference TRBV2 and TRBJ1-6, is EPEVTQTPSHQVTQMGQEVILRCVPISNHLYFYWYRQILGQKVEFLVSFYNNEISEKSEIFDDQFSVERPDGSNFTLKIRSTKLEDSAMYFCASSDRLFDNSPLHFGNGTRLTVT.

The CDR3: CASSEGTGAGNTIYF. The CDR3 DNA follows: TGTGCCAGCAGTGAAGGGACGGGGGCTGGAAACACCATATATTTT. The V and J genes are TRBV6-1 and TRBJ1-3, with D perhaps TRBD1 (5 bases). V lost 1 base to trimming and J lost 2 bases, with 9 bases between them. The CDR3 is 15 residues long. The germline gives CDR1 MNHNS, CDR2 SASEGT.

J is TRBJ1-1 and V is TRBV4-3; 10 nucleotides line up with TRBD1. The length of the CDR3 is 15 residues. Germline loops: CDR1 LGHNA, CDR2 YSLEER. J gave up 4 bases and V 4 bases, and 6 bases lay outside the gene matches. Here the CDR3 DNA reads TGCGCCAGCAGCCCGCGGACAGGGGGTGTCACTGAAGCTTTCTTT. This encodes CASSPRTGGVTEAFF.

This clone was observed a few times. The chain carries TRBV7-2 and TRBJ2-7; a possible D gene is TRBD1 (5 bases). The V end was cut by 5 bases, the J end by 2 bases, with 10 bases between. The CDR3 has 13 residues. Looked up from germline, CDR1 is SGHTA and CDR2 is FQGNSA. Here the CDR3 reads CASSPLDTYEQYF. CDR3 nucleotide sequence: TGTGCCAGCAGCCCCCTGGACACCTACGAGCAGTACTTC.

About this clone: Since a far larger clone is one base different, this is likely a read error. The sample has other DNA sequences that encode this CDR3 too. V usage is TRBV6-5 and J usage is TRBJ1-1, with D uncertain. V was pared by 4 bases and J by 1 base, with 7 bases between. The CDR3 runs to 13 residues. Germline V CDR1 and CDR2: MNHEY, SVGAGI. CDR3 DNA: TGTGCCAGCAGTTTGACCGAGAACACTGAAGCTTTCTTT. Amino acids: CASSLTENTEAFF.

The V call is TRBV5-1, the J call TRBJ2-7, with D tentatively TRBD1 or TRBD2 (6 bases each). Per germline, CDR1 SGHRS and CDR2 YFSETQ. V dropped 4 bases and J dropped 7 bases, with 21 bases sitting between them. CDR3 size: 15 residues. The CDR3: CASSPETQGGWEQYF. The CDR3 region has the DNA TGCGCCAGCAGCCCAGAAACACAGGGAGGTTGGGAGCAGTACTTC.

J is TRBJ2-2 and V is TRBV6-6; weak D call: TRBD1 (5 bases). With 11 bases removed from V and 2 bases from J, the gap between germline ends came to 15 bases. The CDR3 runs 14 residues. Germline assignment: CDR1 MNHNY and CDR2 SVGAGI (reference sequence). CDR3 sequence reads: CAAQRGPNTGELFF. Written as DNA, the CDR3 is TGTGCCGCACAAAGGGGCCCCAACACCGGGGAGCTGTTTTTT.

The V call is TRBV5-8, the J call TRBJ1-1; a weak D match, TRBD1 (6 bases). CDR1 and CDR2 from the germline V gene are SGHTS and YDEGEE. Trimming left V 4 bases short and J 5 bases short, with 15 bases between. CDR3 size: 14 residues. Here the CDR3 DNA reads TGTGCCAGCAGCCCGGGGGCCTCGCGGACTGAAGCTTTCTTT. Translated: CASSPGASRTEAFF.

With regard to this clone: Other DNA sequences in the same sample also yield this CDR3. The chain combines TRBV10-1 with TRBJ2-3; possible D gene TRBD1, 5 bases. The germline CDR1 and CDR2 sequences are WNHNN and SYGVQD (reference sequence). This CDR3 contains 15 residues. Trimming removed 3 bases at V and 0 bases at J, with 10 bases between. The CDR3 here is CASSESGSSTDTQYF. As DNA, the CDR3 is TGCGCCAGCAGTGAATCAGGGTCTAGCACAGATACGCAGTATTTT.

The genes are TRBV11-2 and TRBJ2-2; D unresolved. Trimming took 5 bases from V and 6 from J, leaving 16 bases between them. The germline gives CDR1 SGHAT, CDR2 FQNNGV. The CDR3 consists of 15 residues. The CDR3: CASSAMAGSAGELFF. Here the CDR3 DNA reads TGTGCCAGCAGCGCAATGGCAGGTTCCGCCGGGGAGCTGTTTTTT.

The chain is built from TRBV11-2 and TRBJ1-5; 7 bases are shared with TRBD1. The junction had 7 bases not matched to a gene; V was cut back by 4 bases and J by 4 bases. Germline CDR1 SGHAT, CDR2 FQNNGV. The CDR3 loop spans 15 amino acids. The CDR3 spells CASSWGRGVNQPQHF. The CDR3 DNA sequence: TGTGCCAGCAGCTGGGGCAGGGGGGTAAATCAGCCCCAGCATTTT. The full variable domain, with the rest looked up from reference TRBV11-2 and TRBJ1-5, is EAGVAQSPRYKIIEKRQSVAFWCNPISGHATLYWYQQILGQGPKLLIQFQNNGVVDDSQLPKDRFSAERLKGVDSTLKIQPAKLEDSAVYLCASSWGRGVNQPQHFGDGTRLSIL.

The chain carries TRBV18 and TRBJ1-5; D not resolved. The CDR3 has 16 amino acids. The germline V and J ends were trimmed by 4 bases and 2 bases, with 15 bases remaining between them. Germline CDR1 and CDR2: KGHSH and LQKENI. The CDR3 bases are TGTGCCAGCTCACTTTCCGGGCCCCGGGGCAATCAGCCCCAGCATTTT. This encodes CASSLSGPRGNQPQHF.

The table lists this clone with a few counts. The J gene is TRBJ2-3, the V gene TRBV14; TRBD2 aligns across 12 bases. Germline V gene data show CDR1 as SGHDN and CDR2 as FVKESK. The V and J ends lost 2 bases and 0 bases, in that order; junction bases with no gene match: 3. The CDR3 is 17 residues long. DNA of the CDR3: TGTGCCAGCAGCCAACGACTAGCGGGAGTGAGCACAGATACGCAGTATTTT. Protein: CASSQRLAGVSTDTQYF.

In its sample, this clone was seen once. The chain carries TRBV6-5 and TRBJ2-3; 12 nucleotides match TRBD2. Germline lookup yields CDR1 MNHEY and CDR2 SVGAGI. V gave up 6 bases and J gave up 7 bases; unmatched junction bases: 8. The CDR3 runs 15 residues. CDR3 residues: CASSPGLAGRNTQYF. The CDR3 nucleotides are TGTGCCAGCAGCCCCGGACTAGCGGGGAGGAATACGCAGTATTTT.

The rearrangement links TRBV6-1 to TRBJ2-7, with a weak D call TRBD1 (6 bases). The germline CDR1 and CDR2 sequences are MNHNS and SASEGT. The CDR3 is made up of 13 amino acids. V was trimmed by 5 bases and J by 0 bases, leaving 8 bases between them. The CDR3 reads CASSWDNSYEQYF. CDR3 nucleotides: TGTGCCAGCAGTTGGGACAACTCCTACGAGCAGTACTTC.